This TCR beta chain emerged from a study of CD8 T cell repertoires and HIV-1 epitope variants. Study details: Separate wells received one of Twenty-five Gag or Nef variant peptides. Controls included no peptide, Ebola AY9 epitope, and a CMV, EBV, flu pool.

Trimming took 3 bases from V and 4 from J; bases not matched to a gene: 14. Germline loops: CDR1 LNHDA, CDR2 SQIVND (reference sequence). This CDR3 is 17 amino acids long. Clones were read by immunoSEQ multiplex PCR, and TCRdb kept only the in-frame ones, dropping some. Of about 4,000 clones detected, more than 60% appear once; the ten largest clones hold 42%. Turning to this clone: Antigen unknown.

The sample consisted of cultured CD8+ T cells derived from PBMCs. The chain joins TRBV19 to TRBJ1-2; 7 nucleotides line up with TRBD1. The clonotype comes from a male donor with HIV. In DNA, the CDR3 is TGTGCCAGTAGTATCACCCGGACAGGTTTGCTGCGCTATGGCTACACCTTC. The encoded protein is CASSITRTGLLRYGYTF.